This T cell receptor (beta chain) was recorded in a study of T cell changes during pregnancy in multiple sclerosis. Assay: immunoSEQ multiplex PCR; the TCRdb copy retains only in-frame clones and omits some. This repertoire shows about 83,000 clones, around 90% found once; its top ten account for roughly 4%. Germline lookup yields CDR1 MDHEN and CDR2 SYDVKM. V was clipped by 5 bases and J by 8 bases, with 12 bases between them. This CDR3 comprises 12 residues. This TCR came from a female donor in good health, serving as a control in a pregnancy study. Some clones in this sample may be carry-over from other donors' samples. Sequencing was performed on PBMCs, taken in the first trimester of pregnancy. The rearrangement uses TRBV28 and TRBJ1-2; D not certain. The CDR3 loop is CASSPRVPGYTF. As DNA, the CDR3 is TGTGCCAGCAGTCCCCGAGTCCCGGGCTACACCTTC.